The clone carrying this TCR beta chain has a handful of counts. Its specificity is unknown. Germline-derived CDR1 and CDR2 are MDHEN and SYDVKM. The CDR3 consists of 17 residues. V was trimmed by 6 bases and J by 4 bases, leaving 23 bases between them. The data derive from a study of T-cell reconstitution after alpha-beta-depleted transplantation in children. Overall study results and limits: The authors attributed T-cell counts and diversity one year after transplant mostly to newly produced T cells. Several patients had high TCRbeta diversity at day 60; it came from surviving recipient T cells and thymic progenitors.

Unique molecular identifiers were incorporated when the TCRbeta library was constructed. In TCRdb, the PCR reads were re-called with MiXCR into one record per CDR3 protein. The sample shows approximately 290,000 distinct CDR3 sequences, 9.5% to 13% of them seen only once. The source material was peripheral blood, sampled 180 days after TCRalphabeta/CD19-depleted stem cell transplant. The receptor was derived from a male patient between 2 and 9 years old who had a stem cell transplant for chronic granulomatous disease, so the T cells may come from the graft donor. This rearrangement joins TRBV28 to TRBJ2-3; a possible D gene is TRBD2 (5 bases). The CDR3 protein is CASSRLRSGPSADTQYF. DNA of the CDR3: TGTGCCAGCAGCCGGCTTCGCAGCGGTCCTTCCGCAGATACGCAGTATTTT.